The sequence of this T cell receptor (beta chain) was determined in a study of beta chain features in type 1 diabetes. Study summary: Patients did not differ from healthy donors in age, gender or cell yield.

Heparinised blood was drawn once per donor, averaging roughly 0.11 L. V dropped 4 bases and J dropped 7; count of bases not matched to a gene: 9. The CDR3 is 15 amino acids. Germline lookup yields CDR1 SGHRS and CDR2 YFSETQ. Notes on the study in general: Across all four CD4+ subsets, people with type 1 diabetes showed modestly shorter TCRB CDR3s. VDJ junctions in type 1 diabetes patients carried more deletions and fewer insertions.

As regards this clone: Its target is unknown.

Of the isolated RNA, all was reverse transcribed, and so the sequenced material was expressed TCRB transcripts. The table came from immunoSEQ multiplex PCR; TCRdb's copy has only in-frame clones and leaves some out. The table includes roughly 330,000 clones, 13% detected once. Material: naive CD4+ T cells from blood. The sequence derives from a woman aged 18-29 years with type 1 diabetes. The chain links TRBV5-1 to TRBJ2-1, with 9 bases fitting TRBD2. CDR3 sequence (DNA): TGCGCCAGCAGCCCCGGGGTAGCGGGAGAAAATGAGCAGTTCTTC. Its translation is CASSPGVAGENEQFF.